This is a list of T cell receptor beta chains from one sample in a study of post-analysis software for immune sequencing data. TCRdb re-derived calls from the PCR reads in MiXCR, one entry per CDR3 protein. Here the sample spans roughly 670,000 distinct CDR3 sequences, around 60% being singletons. The sample taken for sequencing was blood. The source is a girl aged 2 to 9 with multiple sclerosis. CDR3s include the opening cysteine and the closing phenylalanine or tryptophan. Each record gives: clone size, V gene, J gene, D gene, CDR3 protein, CDR3 DNA. D genes are given only for firm matches. Some rows have no size entry. The others give once, few or many, or a class for an expanded clone.

.,TRBV18,TRBJ2-1,.,CASSPPWQGLNEQFF,TGTGCCAGCTCACCCCCGTGGCAGGGGCTGAATGAGCAGTTCTTC
.,TRBV10-3,TRBJ1-2,.,CAISESTGNYGYTF,TGTGCCATCAGTGAGTCGACAGGCAACTATGGCTACACCTTC
.,TRBV12-3/TRBV12-4,TRBJ1-2,.,CASSLEGKGYTF,TGTGCCAGCAGTTTAGAGGGGAAGGGCTACACCTTC
.,TRBV7-9,TRBJ2-7,.,CASSPFESYEQYF,TGTGCCAGCAGCCCGTTTGAGAGCTACGAGCAGTACTTC
.,TRBV20-1,TRBJ2-5,.,CSARNSQETRYF,TGCAGTGCTAGAAACAGTCAAGAGACCCGGTACTTC
once,TRBV7-9,TRBJ1-6,.,CASSPLGGDPLHF,TGTGCCAGCAGTCCACTGGGGGGAGATCCCCTCCACTTT
.,TRBV20-1,TRBJ2-7,TRBD2,CSARRLAGGGEQYF,TGCAGTGCTAGAAGACTAGCGGGAGGTGGCGAGCAGTACTTC
.,TRBV29-1,TRBJ2-3,TRBD2,CSVKRGGQTDTQYF,TGCAGCGTCAAGCGGGGGGGCCAGACAGATACGCAGTATTTT
.,TRBV27,TRBJ2-7,.,CASSPSSGERVLEQYF,TGTGCCAGCAGTCCCTCCTCTGGCGAACGAGTCCTCGAGCAGTACTTC
.,TRBV5-1,TRBJ2-3,TRBD2,CASSLWTSGRFTDTQYF,TGCGCCAGCAGCCTTTGGACTAGCGGGAGGTTCACAGATACGCAGTATTTT
.,TRBV5-1,TRBJ1-1,.,CASSLPSAYGTEAFF,TGCGCCAGCAGCTTGCCCTCGGCCTACGGCACTGAAGCTTTCTTT